Many counts were recorded for the clone carrying this T cell receptor beta chain. Its antigen remains unidentified. V dropped 6 bases and J dropped 1 base, with 11 bases sitting between them. Per germline, CDR1 MNHNS and CDR2 SASEGT. This CDR3 has 14 amino acids. The data belong to a study of blood T cells in healthy people across ages. Primed by a sample-barcoded 5' primer and a J-beta primer mix, a second PCR proceeded for roughly 6 to 12 cycles. TCRdb reprocessed the 5' RACE reads via MiXCR and lists one record per CDR3 protein. The sample includes 1.5 million to 2 million distinct CDR3 sequences, 34% of them seen just once. The study's findings and limits: Because sorting was not performed, PBMCs prevented conclusive naive versus antigen-experienced comparison. Fewer expanded clones and more diversity marked long-lived versus aged donors.

The chain carries TRBV6-1 and TRBJ2-3; D might be TRBD2 (6 bases). Sample: blood. The TCR comes from a woman younger than 45 in good health. CDR3 nucleotides: TGTGCCAGCAGCGCCGGGACTGGCACAGATACGCAGTATTTT. Residues: CASSAGTGTDTQYF.